This record looks at one T cell receptor beta chain sequence and its context. The sample originates from a study of OX40 agonist ivuxolimab in advanced cancers. The wider study: Eligibility rules accepted prior anti-PD-1, anti-PD-L1 or anti-CTLA-4 therapy, and around 43% had some.

Measured with immunoSEQ multiplex PCR; TCRdb has only the in-frame clones, and not every one. Among under 65,000 clones listed, about 89% were seen once. The germline CDR1 and CDR2 sequences are KGHSH and LQKENI. The junction had 9 bases not matched to a gene; V was cut back by 4 bases and J by 5 bases. CDR3 length equals 15 residues. The origin of this receptor is an adult with an advanced solid tumor such as melanoma, head and neck, liver or kidney cancer. The sample in question was CD4+ or CD8+ T cells sorted from blood, obtained in a trial of the OX40 agonist ivuxolimab. This chain joins TRBV18 and TRBJ2-7, with 9 bases that match TRBD2. In nucleotides, the CDR3 is TGTGCCAGCTCACAGACTAGCGGAAGGCAGGACGAGCAGTACTTC. Protein sequence: CASSQTSGRQDEQYF.